The present entry profiles one T cell receptor (beta chain) with its context. This sample was taken from a study of OX40 agonist ivuxolimab in advanced cancers. The CDR3 extends over 16 amino acids. V lost 2 bases and J lost 1, with 14 bases in between. Germline V gene sequence: CDR1 SEHNR, CDR2 FQNEAQ (reference sequence). Profiling relied on immunoSEQ multiplex PCR, and the TCRdb table lists in-frame clones only, not all of them. The sample has around 49,000 clones, approximately 90% seen once. Material: CD4+ or CD8+ T cells sorted from blood, obtained in a trial of the OX40 agonist ivuxolimab. The receptor was derived from an adult with an advanced solid tumor such as melanoma, head and neck, liver or kidney cancer. The gene calls are TRBV7-9 and TRBJ1-1, with D unresolved. CDR3 loop: CASSLWRAVQNTEAFF. The CDR3 nucleotides read TGTGCCAGCAGCTTATGGCGGGCAGTCCAGAACACTGAAGCTTTCTTT.